Each of the 13 T cell receptor beta chains below was sequenced from the same sample in a study of identical twins. A single record per CDR3 protein comes from TCRdb applying MiXCR to the 5' RACE reads. The sample has about 810,000 distinct CDR3 sequences, 12% seen once. This same sample was also part of a study on yellow fever vaccine responses in identical twins.

Material for sequencing was PBMCs. The receptors here all came from a woman under 30 in good health.

This clonotype has ten or more counts. The V and J genes are TRBV12-3 or TRBV12-4 and TRBJ2-5, with 7 nucleotides matching TRBD1. J was trimmed by 1 base and V by 5 bases; bases with no gene match: 10. This CDR3 contains 16 residues. The CDR3 DNA sequence: TGTGCCAGCAGTACAGGGGTCCTTTCCTCCCAAGAGACCCAGTACTTC. It specifies CASSTGVLSSQETQYF.

This chain uses TRBV7-9 with TRBJ2-3, with TRBD2 identical over 13 bases. The CDR3 length is 15 residues. J gave up 6 bases and V 3 bases, and 3 bases lay outside the gene matches. Germline V gene sequence: CDR1 SEHNR, CDR2 FQNEAQ (reference sequence). The CDR3 bases are TGTGCCAGCAGCTTCGGGACTAGCGGGAAGGATACGCAGTATTTT. Amino acid sequence: CASSFGTSGKDTQYF.

The J gene is TRBJ2-5, the V gene TRBV5-5; the match to TRBD1 covers 8 bases. Looked up from germline, CDR1 is SGHKS and CDR2 is YYEKEE (reference sequence). The length of the CDR3 is 16 residues. V lost 4 bases to trimming and J lost 4 bases; unmatched junction nucleotides: 12. The CDR3 nucleotides are TGTGCCAGCAGCCGAACGGACAGGGCTTCCCGAGAGACCCAGTACTTC. Amino acid sequence: CASSRTDRASRETQYF. Together with reference TRBV5-5 and TRBJ2-5, the CDR3 gives the full variable domain: DAGVTQSPTHLIKTRGQQVTLRCSPISGHKSVSWYQQVLGQGPQFIFQYYEKEERGRGNFPDRFSARQFPNYSSELNVNALLLGDSALYLCASSRTDRASRETQYFGPGTRLLVL.

This clonotype occurred a few times. The V call is TRBV6-5, the J call TRBJ2-1; D is unclear. Trimming removed 3 bases at V and 7 bases at J, with 10 bases between. This CDR3 comprises 13 residues. Germline lookup yields CDR1 MNHEY and CDR2 SVGAGI. CDR3 DNA sequence: TGTGCCAGCAGTTATCGGACGGCGAATGAGCAGTTCTTC. This sequence encodes CASSYRTANEQFF.

This clonotype was detected a few times. The chain is built from TRBV20-1 and TRBJ2-3; TRBD1 aligns across 9 bases. V trimming: 4 bases; J trimming: 4 bases; junction bases outside the gene matches: 9. The germline V gene has CDR1 DFQATT and CDR2 SNEGSKA (reference sequence). The CDR3 totals 15 residues. The CDR3 nucleotides read TGCAGTGCTATCCCTCGGGGACAGGGCTCAGATACGCAGTATTTT. This translates into CSAIPRGQGSDTQYF.

This clonotype was found a few times. V gene TRBV20-1 combines with J gene TRBJ2-5; TRBD2 matches at 7 bases. The CDR3 runs 18 residues. V gave up 0 bases and J gave up 2 bases; unmatched junction bases: 15. Germline CDR1 DFQATT, CDR2 SNEGSKA (reference sequence). CDR3 sequence: CSARDMGGSVKPQETQYF. In DNA form, the CDR3 reads TGCAGTGCTAGAGATATGGGGGGGTCGGTAAAACCGCAAGAGACCCAGTACTTC.

This clonotype was seen a handful of times. This chain uses TRBV7-3 with TRBJ2-1, with D possibly being TRBD1 (5 bases). Looked up from germline, CDR1 is SGHTA and CDR2 is FQGTGA. This CDR3 has 16 residues. V was shortened by 5 bases and J by 0 bases, with 14 bases between the two germline ends. CDR3 in DNA: TGTGCCAGCAGCCCAACCAGGGTGAGCTCCTACAATGAGCAGTTCTTC. Its protein is CASSPTRVSSYNEQFF. Supplemented by reference TRBV7-3 and TRBJ2-1, the full variable domain reads GAGVSQTPSNKVTEKGKYVELRCDPISGHTALYWYRQSLGQGPEFLIYFQGTGAADDSGLPNDRFFAVRPEGSVSTLKIQRTERGDSAVYLCASSPTRVSSYNEQFFGPGTRLTVL.

This clonotype appeared a few times. The V call is TRBV12-3 or TRBV12-4, the J call TRBJ2-5, with 7 bases matching TRBD2. The J segment lost 2 bases and the V segment lost 5 bases, leaving 8 bases of the junction unmatched. This CDR3 region has 15 residues. The CDR3 DNA follows: TGTGCCAGCAGTCCCCAACTAGCGTCTCAAGAGACCCAGTACTTC. Its translation: CASSPQLASQETQYF.

This chain joins TRBV12-3 or TRBV12-4 and TRBJ2-7, with 11 nucleotides matching TRBD2. After removal of 3 bases from V and 5 bases from J, the junction contained 9 bases not matched to a gene. The CDR3 runs to 16 residues. The CDR3 loop reads CASSLGRLAGSHEQYF. The DNA for the CDR3 is TGTGCCAGCAGTTTGGGGAGACTAGCGGGAAGCCACGAGCAGTACTTC.

This clonotype was observed a few times. The chain links TRBV20-1 to TRBJ2-3, with unresolved D. The CDR3 spans 13 residues. Germline V gene sequence: CDR1 DFQATT, CDR2 SNEGSKA (reference sequence). V lost 6 bases and J 3 bases, leaving 13 bases between the germline ends. CDR3 coding DNA: TGCAGTGCGAAAAACAGACCGACAGATACGCAGTATTTT. Its protein product is CSAKNRPTDTQYF.

The V and J genes are TRBV10-1 and TRBJ2-3; TRBD2 matches 15 bases. After removal of 2 bases from V and 5 bases from J, the junction contained 17 bases not matched to a gene. The CDR3 has 21 amino acids. Germline V gene sequence: CDR1 WNHNN, CDR2 SYGVQD (reference sequence). Written as DNA, the CDR3 is TGCGCCAGCAGTGAGAACCAACAGGCGGGACTAGCGGGAGGCCGGGGAGATACGCAGTATTTT. It yields the protein CASSENQQAGLAGGRGDTQYF.

This clonotype was recorded at least ten times. The chain recombines TRBV7-9 with TRBJ2-5; a possible D gene is TRBD2 (6 bases). Trimming took 5 bases from V and 2 from J, leaving 12 bases between them. Germline lookup yields CDR1 SEHNR and CDR2 FQNEAQ (reference sequence). The CDR3 loop spans 14 amino acids. The CDR3 here is CASSAGRIQETQYF. In nucleotides, the CDR3 is TGTGCCAGCAGCGCGGGACGGATACAAGAGACCCAGTACTTC.

A few counts support this clonotype. The gene calls are TRBV19 and TRBJ2-7; 9 nucleotides agree with TRBD2. The CDR3 has 15 amino acids. V was pared by 6 bases and J by 5 bases, with 11 bases of the junction left unmatched. Germline V CDR1 and CDR2: LNHDA, SQIVND (reference sequence). CDR3 bases: TGTGCCAGTAGCCTCTCTAGCGGGATTTTGAACGAGCAGTACTTC. Encoded protein: CASSLSSGILNEQYF.